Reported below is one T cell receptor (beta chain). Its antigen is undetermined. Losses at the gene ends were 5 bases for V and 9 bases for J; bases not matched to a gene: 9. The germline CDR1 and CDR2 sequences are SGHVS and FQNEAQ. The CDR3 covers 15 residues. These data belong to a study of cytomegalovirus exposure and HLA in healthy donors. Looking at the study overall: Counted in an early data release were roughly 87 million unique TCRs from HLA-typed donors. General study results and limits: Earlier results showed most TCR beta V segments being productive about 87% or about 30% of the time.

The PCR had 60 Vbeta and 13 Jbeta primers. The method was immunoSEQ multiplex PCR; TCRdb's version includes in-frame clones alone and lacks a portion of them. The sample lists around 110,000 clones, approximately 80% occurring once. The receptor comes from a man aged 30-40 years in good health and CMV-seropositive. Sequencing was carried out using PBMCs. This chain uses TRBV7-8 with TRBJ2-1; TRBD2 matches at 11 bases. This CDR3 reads CASSLTSGSWAEQFF. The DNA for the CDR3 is TGTGCCAGCAGCCTAACTAGCGGGAGTTGGGCTGAGCAGTTCTTC.